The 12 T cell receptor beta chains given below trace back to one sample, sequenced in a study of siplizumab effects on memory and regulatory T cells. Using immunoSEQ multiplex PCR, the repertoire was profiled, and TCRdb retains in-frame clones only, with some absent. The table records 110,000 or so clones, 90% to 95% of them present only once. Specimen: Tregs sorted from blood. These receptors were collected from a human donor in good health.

Here the CDR3 DNA reads TGTGCCAGCAGCCAAACGGTCCCTGGGGCCAACGTCCTGACTTTC. Translation: CASSQTVPGANVLTF. The J gene is TRBJ2-6, the V gene TRBV14; D is unresolved. The CDR3 is made up of 15 amino acids. Trimming took off 2 bases at V and 2 bases at J, with 7 bases between the two ends. CDR1 is SGHDN, CDR2 FVKESK, per germline.

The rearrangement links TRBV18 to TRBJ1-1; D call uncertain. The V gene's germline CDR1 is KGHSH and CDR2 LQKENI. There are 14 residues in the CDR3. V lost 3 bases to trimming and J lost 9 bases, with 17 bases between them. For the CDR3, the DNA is TGTGCCAGCTCACCTGCCGACGGTACCGGTCAAGCTTTCTTT. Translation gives CASSPADGTGQAFF.

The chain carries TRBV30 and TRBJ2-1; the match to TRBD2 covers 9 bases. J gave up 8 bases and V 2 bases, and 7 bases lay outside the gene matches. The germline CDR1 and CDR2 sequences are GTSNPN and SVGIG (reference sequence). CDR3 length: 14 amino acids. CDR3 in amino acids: CAWSRTSVRDEQFF. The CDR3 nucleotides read TGTGCCTGGAGTCGGACTAGCGTTCGCGATGAGCAGTTCTTC.

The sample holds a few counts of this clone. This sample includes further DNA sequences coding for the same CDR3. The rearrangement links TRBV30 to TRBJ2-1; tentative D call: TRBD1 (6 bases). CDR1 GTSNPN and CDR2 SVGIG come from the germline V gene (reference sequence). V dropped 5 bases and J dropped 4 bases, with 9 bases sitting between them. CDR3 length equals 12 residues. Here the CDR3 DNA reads TGTGCCTGGGGGGGCCCGTACAATGAGCAGTTCTTC. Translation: CAWGGPYNEQFF.

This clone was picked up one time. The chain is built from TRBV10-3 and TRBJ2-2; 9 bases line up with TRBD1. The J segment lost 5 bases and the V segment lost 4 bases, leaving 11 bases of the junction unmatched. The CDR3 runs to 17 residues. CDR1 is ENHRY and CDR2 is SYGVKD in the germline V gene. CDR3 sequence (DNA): TGTGCCATCAGTGGAGACCGGGGACAGGGTAATACCGGGGAGCTGTTTTTT. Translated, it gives CAISGDRGQGNTGELFF.

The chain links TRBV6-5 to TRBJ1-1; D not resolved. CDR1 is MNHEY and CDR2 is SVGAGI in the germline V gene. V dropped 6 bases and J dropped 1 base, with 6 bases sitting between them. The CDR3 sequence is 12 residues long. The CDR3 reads CASSDPNTEAFF. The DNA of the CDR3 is TGTGCCAGCAGCGACCCGAACACTGAAGCTTTCTTT.

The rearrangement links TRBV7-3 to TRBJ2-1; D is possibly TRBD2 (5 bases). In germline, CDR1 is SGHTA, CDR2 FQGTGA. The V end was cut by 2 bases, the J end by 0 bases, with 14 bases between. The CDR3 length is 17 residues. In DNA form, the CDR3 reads TGTGCCAGCAGCTTACGACCGGGATTCTCCTCCTACAATGAGCAGTTCTTC. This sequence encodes CASSLRPGFSSYNEQFF.

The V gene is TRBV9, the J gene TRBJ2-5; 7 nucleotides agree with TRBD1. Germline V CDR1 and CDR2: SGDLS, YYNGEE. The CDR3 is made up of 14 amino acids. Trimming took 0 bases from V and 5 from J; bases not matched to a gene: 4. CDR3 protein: CASSVADRVETQYF. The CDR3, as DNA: TGTGCCAGCAGCGTAGCCGACAGGGTGGAGACCCAGTACTTC.

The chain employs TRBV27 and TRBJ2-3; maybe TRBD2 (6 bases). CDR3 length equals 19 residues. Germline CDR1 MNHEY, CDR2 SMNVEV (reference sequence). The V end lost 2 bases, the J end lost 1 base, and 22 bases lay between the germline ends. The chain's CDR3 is CASSLTLPLAGIGTDTQYF. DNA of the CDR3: TGTGCCAGCAGTTTAACCCTTCCCTTGGCGGGGATAGGCACAGATACGCAGTATTTT.

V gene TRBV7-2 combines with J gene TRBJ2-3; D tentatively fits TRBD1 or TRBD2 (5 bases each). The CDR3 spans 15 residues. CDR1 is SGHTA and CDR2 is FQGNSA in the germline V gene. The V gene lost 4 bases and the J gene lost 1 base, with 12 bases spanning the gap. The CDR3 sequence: CASSSGGQRTDTQYF. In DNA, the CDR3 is TGTGCCAGCAGCTCTGGAGGACAACGCACAGATACGCAGTATTTT.

This CDR3 is CASSLVPSTGWETQYF. CDR3 nucleotide sequence: TGTGCCAGCAGCTTAGTCCCCTCGACAGGATGGGAGACCCAGTACTTC. The chain combines TRBV7-9 with TRBJ2-5; D may be TRBD1 (6 bases). The ends were cut back, 1 base at V and 5 bases at J, with 17 bases in the middle. CDR1 is SEHNR, CDR2 FQNEAQ, per germline (reference sequence). This CDR3 region has 16 residues.

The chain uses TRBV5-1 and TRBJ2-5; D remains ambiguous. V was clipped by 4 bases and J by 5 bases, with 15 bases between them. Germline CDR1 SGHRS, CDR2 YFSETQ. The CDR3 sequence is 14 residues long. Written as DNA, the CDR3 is TGCGCCAGCAGCCGTGAAGGGTTTTGGGAGACCCAGTACTTC. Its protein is CASSREGFWETQYF. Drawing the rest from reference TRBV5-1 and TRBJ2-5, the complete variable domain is KAGVTQTPRYLIKTRGQQVTLSCSPISGHRSVSWYQQTPGQGLQFLFEYFSETQRNKGNFPGRFSGRQFSNSRSEMNVSTLELGDSALYLCASSREGFWETQYFGPGTRLLVL.